The 32 T cell receptor beta chains below all came from one sample that was sequenced in a study of OX40 agonist ivuxolimab in advanced cancers. Sequencing used immunoSEQ multiplex PCR; TCRdb keeps in-frame clones, though not all of them. The table shows fewer than 100,000 clones, with 80% to 90% occurring only once. Sequenced here: CD4+ or CD8+ T cells sorted from blood, sampled in a trial of the OX40 agonist ivuxolimab. The receptors here all came from an adult with an advanced solid tumor such as melanoma, head and neck, liver or kidney cancer.

This clone was seen a handful of times. This chain connects TRBV28 to TRBJ1-2; D may be TRBD1 (5 bases). V was shortened by 6 bases and J by 4 bases, with 12 bases between the two germline ends. This CDR3 is 13 amino acids long. Per germline, CDR1 MDHEN and CDR2 SYDVKM. CDR3 sequence: CASRPQGSYGYTF. The CDR3 bases are TGTGCCAGCAGACCCCAGGGTAGCTATGGCTACACCTTC.

This chain links TRBV28 with TRBJ2-3, with TRBD1 matching 7 bases. This CDR3 spans 17 amino acids. V was clipped by 3 bases and J by 1 base; unmatched bases: 10. Germline CDR1 MDHEN, CDR2 SYDVKM. The CDR3 protein is CASSFGTGVEGTDTQYF. DNA of the CDR3: TGTGCCAGCAGTTTTGGTACAGGGGTTGAGGGCACAGATACGCAGTATTTT.

Here the CDR3 DNA reads TGTGCCAGCAGCTTGGGCGGAGCCAAAAACATTCAGTACTTC. Protein: CASSLGGAKNIQYF. The chain uses TRBV5-4 and TRBJ2-4; D gene ambiguous. The CDR3 consists of 14 residues. Germline-derived CDR1 and CDR2 are SGHNT and YYREEE (reference sequence). V shed 0 bases and J shed 0 bases, with 4 bases lying between them.

The genes are TRBV19 and TRBJ1-1, with a weak D call TRBD1 (5 bases). The CDR3 runs to 14 residues. Germline-derived CDR1 and CDR2 are LNHDA and SQIVND (reference sequence). Deletions cut 9 bases from V and 4 bases from J, with 18 bases between. The CDR3, as DNA: TGTGCCAGCGAACGGGACCCTAGGGGCACTGAAGCTTTCTTT. Translating gives CASERDPRGTEAFF.

The V and J genes are TRBV7-9 and TRBJ2-6; TRBD1 aligns across 8 bases. This CDR3 spans 18 amino acids. Germline V gene data show CDR1 as SEHNR and CDR2 as FQNEAQ (reference sequence). V lost 5 bases to trimming and J lost 5 bases; unmatched junction nucleotides: 14. The CDR3 DNA reads TGTGCCAGCAGCATCCCCCGGGACAGGTCCGGCCGGGCCAACGTCCTGACTTTC. Protein: CASSIPRDRSGRANVLTF.

The chain links TRBV5-1 to TRBJ1-6; D gene uncertain. The germline V gene encodes CDR1 SGHRS and CDR2 YFSETQ. V was clipped by 0 bases and J by 9 bases, with 13 bases between them. The CDR3 length is 15 residues. CDR3 region: CASSLVPEDTSPLHF. The CDR3 nucleotides read TGCGCCAGCAGCTTGGTCCCCGAAGACACTTCACCCCTCCACTTT. Using reference TRBV5-1 and TRBJ1-6 for the parts outside the CDR3, the full variable domain is KAGVTQTPRYLIKTRGQQVTLSCSPISGHRSVSWYQQTPGQGLQFLFEYFSETQRNKGNFPGRFSGRQFSNSRSEMNVSTLELGDSALYLCASSLVPEDTSPLHFGNGTRLTVT.

This sequence joins TRBV9 and TRBJ1-3, with 9 positions matching TRBD1. The junction had 5 bases not matched to a gene; V was cut back by 3 bases and J by 4 bases. CDR3 length: 15 residues. Germline assignment: CDR1 SGDLS and CDR2 YYNGEE. CDR3 nucleotide sequence: TGTGCCAGCAGCGGGAACAGGGGGCAAGGAAACACCATATATTTT. It translates to CASSGNRGQGNTIYF.

The chain joins TRBV7-2 to TRBJ2-7, with D unresolved. The CDR3 runs 13 residues. Germline values: CDR1 SGHTA, CDR2 FQGNSA. V lost 4 bases and J 0 bases, leaving 7 bases between the germline ends. DNA of the CDR3: TGTGCCAGCAGCTCTGCCAGCTCCTACGAGCAGTACTTC. Translation gives CASSSASSYEQYF.

The rearrangement uses TRBV6-1 and TRBJ1-1; D ambiguous. Germline CDR1 reads MNHNS; CDR2 reads SASEGT. The V gene lost 5 bases and the J gene lost 0 bases, with 13 bases spanning the gap. The CDR3 runs to 15 residues. CDR3 sequence (DNA): TGTGCCAGCAGTCCCCAGGTCACGGTGAACACTGAAGCTTTCTTT. This encodes CASSPQVTVNTEAFF.

This clone was recorded once. V gene TRBV19 combines with J gene TRBJ1-6; 7 bases match TRBD1. Germline values: CDR1 LNHDA, CDR2 SQIVND (reference sequence). The CDR3 is made up of 15 amino acids. The V and J ends lost 3 bases and 4 bases, in that order; junction bases with no gene match: 3. CDR3 bases: TGTGCCAGTAGTATCGGGACAGTTTATAATTCACCCCTCCACTTT. It specifies CASSIGTVYNSPLHF.

This chain uses TRBV7-2 with TRBJ1-2; D may be TRBD1 (6 bases). Germline CDR1 is SGHTA and CDR2 is FQGNSA. This CDR3 contains 13 residues. The V gene lost 3 bases and the J gene lost 2 bases, with 7 bases spanning the gap. This CDR3 is CASSLGGNYGYTF. The CDR3 bases are TGTGCCAGCAGCTTGGGGGGCAACTATGGCTACACCTTC.

This chain joins TRBV11-2 and TRBJ2-2; no definite D call. The germline V and J ends were trimmed by 8 bases and 6 bases, with 19 bases remaining between them. The CDR3 is 15 amino acids. Germline CDR1 reads SGHAT; CDR2 reads FQNNGV. DNA of the CDR3: TGTGCCAGCGGCCCGACCCTAACTGGGGCCGGGGAGCTGTTTTTT. Its translation: CASGPTLTGAGELFF.

The chain carries TRBV11-2 and TRBJ2-7; 9 nucleotides match TRBD1. The trim removed 5 bases at V and 4 bases at J, leaving 6 bases unmatched. The CDR3 runs 14 residues. The germline V gene has CDR1 SGHAT and CDR2 FQNNGV. CDR3 in amino acids: CASSLQGAGYEQYF. CDR3 bases: TGTGCCAGCAGCCTACAGGGGGCTGGGTACGAGCAGTACTTC.

V usage is TRBV7-6 and J usage is TRBJ1-2; no definite D call. This CDR3 has 13 amino acids. From germline, CDR1 is SGHVS and CDR2 FNYEAQ. V shed 5 bases and J shed 9 bases, with 16 bases lying between them. CDR3 sequence: CASSTRNSRSYTF. CDR3 nucleotide sequence: TGTGCCAGCAGCACGCGAAACAGCAGGAGCTACACCTTC.

CDR3 in DNA: TGCAGCGTCCAACATGGGGGCGGTGAGCTGTTTTTT. Translated, it gives CSVQHGGGELFF. This chain joins TRBV29-1 and TRBJ1-4; possibly TRBD1 for D (6 bases). CDR3 length equals 12 residues. Germline values: CDR1 SQVTM, CDR2 ANQGSEA. V was pared by 6 bases and J by 14 bases, with 19 bases between.

This clone was seen a few times. This chain joins TRBV11-2 and TRBJ1-3; no clear D. Looked up from germline, CDR1 is SGHAT and CDR2 is FQNNGV. V was trimmed by 0 bases and J by 3 bases, leaving 3 bases between them. This CDR3 is 13 amino acids long. CDR3 in amino acids: CASSLDFGNTIYF. CDR3 bases: TGTGCCAGCAGCTTAGACTTTGGAAACACCATATATTTT. Variable domain in full (rest from reference TRBV11-2 and TRBJ1-3): EAGVAQSPRYKIIEKRQSVAFWCNPISGHATLYWYQQILGQGPKLLIQFQNNGVVDDSQLPKDRFSAERLKGVDSTLKIQPAKLEDSAVYLCASSLDFGNTIYFGEGSWLTVV.

V gene TRBV28 combines with J gene TRBJ1-2; 9 positions agree with TRBD1. The CDR3 consists of 13 residues. The V gene end was trimmed by 3 bases and the J gene end by 7 bases; junction bases not matched to a gene: 3. Germline values: CDR1 MDHEN, CDR2 SYDVKM. CDR3: CASSLGQGIGYTF. DNA for the CDR3: TGTGCCAGCAGTTTGGGACAGGGAATTGGCTACACCTTC.

The J gene is TRBJ2-5, the V gene TRBV6-1; no definite D call. The CDR3 is 12 amino acids. Germline-derived CDR1 and CDR2 are MNHNS and SASEGT. Trimming removed 1 base from V and 4 bases from J, with 4 bases in between. Here the CDR3 reads CASSEGTETQYF. The CDR3, as DNA: TGTGCCAGCAGTGAAGGAACAGAGACCCAGTACTTC.

This clone came up once. This chain links TRBV7-2 with TRBJ2-3, with 8 bases matching TRBD2. This CDR3 has 17 amino acids. Germline loops: CDR1 SGHTA, CDR2 FQGNSA. With V trimmed by 5 bases and J by 2 bases, 12 bases remained unmatched. This chain's CDR3 is CASSPPSGGGPTDTQYF. The CDR3 DNA follows: TGTGCCAGCAGCCCTCCGTCGGGCGGGGGGCCCACAGATACGCAGTATTTT.

This clone was seen a single time. The chain combines TRBV10-2 with TRBJ2-1; D unresolved. The V and J ends lost 6 bases and 4 bases respectively, with 10 bases between them. Germline lookup yields CDR1 WSHSY and CDR2 SAAADI. CDR3 length: 13 residues. CDR3 nucleotides: TGCGCCAGCAGCAACACAGTGTACAATGAGCAGTTCTTC. Translating it yields CASSNTVYNEQFF.

V is TRBV5-1 and J is TRBJ1-1; 7 nucleotides match TRBD1. V dropped 4 bases and J dropped 7; count of bases not matched to a gene: 13. CDR3 size: 15 residues. The germline CDR1 and CDR2 sequences are SGHRS and YFSETQ. CDR3 coding DNA: TGCGCCAGCAGCCCCTCGTCCGGGACAGAGGGTGAAGCTTTCTTT. It translates to CASSPSSGTEGEAFF. The entire variable domain, with the rest obtained from reference TRBV5-1 and TRBJ1-1, is as follows: KAGVTQTPRYLIKTRGQQVTLSCSPISGHRSVSWYQQTPGQGLQFLFEYFSETQRNKGNFPGRFSGRQFSNSRSEMNVSTLELGDSALYLCASSPSSGTEGEAFFGQGTRLTVV.

V is TRBV2 and J is TRBJ1-4; D is possibly TRBD1 (5 bases). Germline CDR1 and CDR2: SNHLY and FYNNEI. There are 14 residues in the CDR3. Trimming left V 7 bases short and J 8 bases short, with 17 bases between. The CDR3 is CASNAGPMGEKLFF. In nucleotides, the CDR3 is TGTGCCAGCAACGCAGGGCCGATGGGAGAAAAACTGTTTTTT. Full variable domain (outside the CDR3, taken from reference TRBV2 and TRBJ1-4): EPEVTQTPSHQVTQMGQEVILRCVPISNHLYFYWYRQILGQKVEFLVSFYNNEISEKSEIFDDQFSVERPDGSNFTLKIRSTKLEDSAMYFCASNAGPMGEKLFFGSGTQLSVL.

The V gene is TRBV30, the J gene TRBJ1-4; possible D gene TRBD1, 5 bases. The CDR3 sequence is 13 residues long. The germline V and J ends were trimmed by 3 bases and 8 bases, with 13 bases remaining between them. Per the germline V gene, CDR1 is GTSNPN and CDR2 is SVGIG (reference sequence). The CDR3 nucleotides read TGTGCCTGGAGAGGACGGGGGAGGGAAAAACTGTTTTTT. It codes for CAWRGRGREKLFF.

The chain employs TRBV5-6 and TRBJ1-6, with D hard to call. The CDR3 extends over 13 amino acids. Trimming left V 2 bases short and J 13 bases short, with 13 bases between. From germline, CDR1 is SGHDT and CDR2 YYEEEE. CDR3 DNA: TGTGCCAGCAGCTTCGGCCCGCCGTCGCCCCTCCACTTT. Translated, it gives CASSFGPPSPLHF.

J is TRBJ2-7 and V is TRBV7-6; a weak D match, TRBD2 (6 bases). Trimming pared 8 bases from V and 5 bases from J, leaving 7 bases between. CDR1 and CDR2 (germline): SGHVS, FNYEAQ. CDR3 length equals 10 residues. CDR3 protein: CASAGNEQYF. The CDR3 DNA reads TGTGCCAGCGCGGGGAACGAGCAGTACTTC.

The V and J genes are TRBV2 and TRBJ1-5; possibly TRBD1 for D (5 bases). Per germline, CDR1 SNHLY and CDR2 FYNNEI. V gave up 5 bases and J gave up 6 bases, with 20 bases separating them. The CDR3 is made up of 16 amino acids. The CDR3 spells CASSLGAGGIGQPQHF. The CDR3, as DNA: TGTGCCAGCAGTCTCGGGGCTGGGGGGATCGGTCAGCCCCAGCATTTT.

The V gene is TRBV28, the J gene TRBJ2-1; D not certain. V dropped 3 bases and J dropped 5 bases, with 5 bases sitting between them. The CDR3 totals 12 residues. The germline V gene encodes CDR1 MDHEN and CDR2 SYDVKM. As DNA, the CDR3 is TGTGCCAGCAGTTTGACAAACAATGAGCAGTTCTTC. Its protein product is CASSLTNNEQFF.

This clone was counted a few times. The rearrangement uses TRBV28 and TRBJ1-1, with D hard to call. V lost 5 bases to trimming and J lost 5 bases, with 6 bases between them. The CDR3 is 11 amino acids. In germline, CDR1 is MDHEN, CDR2 SYDVKM. CDR3: CASSRNTEAFF. The CDR3 bases are TGTGCCAGCAGTCGAAATACTGAAGCTTTCTTT.

The rearrangement joins TRBV2 to TRBJ1-1; D unclear. V lost 8 bases and J 11 bases, leaving 12 bases between the germline ends. Germline loops: CDR1 SNHLY, CDR2 FYNNEI. The CDR3 is made up of 10 amino acids. In DNA form, the CDR3 reads TGTGCCAGCCGGGTTAATCAGGCTTTCTTT. It specifies CASRVNQAFF. The whole variable domain, filled in from reference TRBV2 and TRBJ1-1, reads EPEVTQTPSHQVTQMGQEVILRCVPISNHLYFYWYRQILGQKVEFLVSFYNNEISEKSEIFDDQFSVERPDGSNFTLKIRSTKLEDSAMYFCASRVNQAFFGQGTRLTVV.

The rearrangement links TRBV7-9 to TRBJ1-2; 7 nucleotides line up with TRBD1. After removal of 5 bases from V and 8 bases from J, the junction contained 11 bases not matched to a gene. In germline, CDR1 is SEHNR, CDR2 FQNEAQ (reference sequence). CDR3 size: 14 residues. CDR3 coding DNA: TGTGCCAGCAGCCCCTGGACAGGACGGCGGGGCTACACCTTC. This translates into CASSPWTGRRGYTF.

The chain carries TRBV27 and TRBJ2-1; possible D gene TRBD1, 6 bases. The CDR3 spans 13 residues. Germline V lookup: CDR1 MNHEY, CDR2 SMNVEV (reference sequence). Trimming shortened V by 2 bases and J by 5 bases, and 7 bases separated the two germline ends. The CDR3 is CASSLRTDNEQFF. DNA of the CDR3: TGTGCCAGCAGTTTACGGACAGACAATGAGCAGTTCTTC.

This sequence joins TRBV5-1 and TRBJ2-5; the D gene is possibly TRBD2 (6 bases). Between the trimmed V and J ends, which lost 4 bases and 1 base, there was a span of 11 bases. The length of the CDR3 is 14 residues. The germline V gene has CDR1 SGHRS and CDR2 YFSETQ. The CDR3 DNA reads TGCGCCAGCAGCCAGGTGGGGGGCCAAGAGACCCAGTACTTC. Translated, it gives CASSQVGGQETQYF.